The next 9 T cell receptor beta chains were all read from a single sample in a study of T cell repertoires in cytomegalovirus infection. From the reads, TCRdb called clonotypes with MiXCR, one entry per CDR3 protein. The sample records 200,000 to 300,000 distinct CDR3 sequences, roughly 12% being singletons. The sample taken for sequencing was PBMCs. The receptors were gathered from a human donor in good health (CMV status not recorded). Some clones in this sample may be carry-over from other donors' samples.

This clonotype was seen ten or more times. The chain employs TRBV10-3 and TRBJ2-7; no clear D. The V and J ends lost 6 bases and 0 bases respectively, with 12 bases between them. Germline CDR1 is ENHRY and CDR2 is SYGVKD. The CDR3 has 14 residues. This CDR3 reads CAIRFSRSSYEQYF. Here the CDR3 DNA reads TGTGCCATCAGATTTAGTCGGTCCTCCTACGAGCAGTACTTC.

In this sample, this clonotype turned up many times. The V call is TRBV4-3, the J call TRBJ1-1; no clear D. Germline-derived CDR1 and CDR2 are LGHNA and YSLEER. V lost 1 base and J 1 base, leaving 10 bases between the germline ends. The CDR3 length is 15 residues. The CDR3 DNA sequence: TGCGCCAGCAGCCAAGTCTCTCGGGGGAACACTGAAGCTTTCTTT. It is translated as CASSQVSRGNTEAFF.

The CDR3 reads CASSQDGSSSYNSPLHF. CDR3 in DNA: TGTGCCAGCAGCCAAGATGGCTCGAGCTCCTATAATTCACCCCTCCACTTT. V usage is TRBV4-2 and J usage is TRBJ1-6; D unclear. With 0 bases removed from V and 0 bases from J, the gap between germline ends came to 9 bases. The CDR3 is 17 residues long. The germline V gene encodes CDR1 LGHNA and CDR2 YNFKEQ.

For the CDR3, the DNA is TGCGCCAGCAGTTTCCGCGGGGACACCGGGGAGCTGTTTTTT. This translates into CASSFRGDTGELFF. The chain recombines TRBV5-1 with TRBJ2-2; TRBD2 is a possible D gene (6 bases). Trimming took 5 bases from V and 3 from J, leaving 11 bases between them. Germline V gene data show CDR1 as SGHRS and CDR2 as YFSETQ. The CDR3 length is 14 residues.

The sample holds a few counts of this clonotype. The chain links TRBV20-1 to TRBJ2-3, with TRBD2 identical over 8 bases. The germline CDR1 and CDR2 sequences are DFQATT and SNEGSKA (reference sequence). This CDR3 contains 14 residues. The V and J ends lost 7 bases and 0 bases, in that order; junction bases with no gene match: 6. For the CDR3, the DNA is TGCAGTGGTAGCGGGGAAGCTAGCACAGATACGCAGTATTTT. Translated: CSGSGEASTDTQYF.

This clonotype has more than one count but fewer than ten. The chain links TRBV28 to TRBJ2-7; the D call may be TRBD1 or TRBD2 (7 bases each). The CDR3 loop spans 15 amino acids. V was cut by 4 bases and J by 6 bases, with 19 bases left in between. The V gene's germline CDR1 is MDHEN and CDR2 SYDVKM. The DNA for the CDR3 is TGTGCCAGCAGTTCCAGGGGGGGAGAGGTAGGCGAGCAGTACTTC. Protein: CASSSRGGEVGEQYF. The full variable domain, in which reference TRBV28 and TRBJ2-7 provide the parts outside the CDR3, is DVKVTQSSRYLVKRTGEKVFLECVQDMDHENMFWYRQDPGLGLRLIYFSYDVKMKEKGDIPEGYSVSREKKERFSLILESASTNQTSMYLCASSSRGGEVGEQYFGPGTRLTVT.

This clonotype has at least ten counts. J is TRBJ2-6 and V is TRBV7-2, with D hard to call. Per the germline V gene, CDR1 is SGHTA and CDR2 is FQGNSA. The CDR3 spans 13 residues. The V end was cut by 6 bases, the J end by 0 bases, with 3 bases between. The CDR3 spells CASRSSGANVLTF. The CDR3 nucleotides are TGTGCCAGCAGGTCCTCTGGGGCCAACGTCCTGACTTTC.

This clonotype showed up just a few times. This sequence joins TRBV29-1 and TRBJ2-3; TRBD2 matches 9 bases. The V segment lost 1 base and the J segment 6 bases; nucleotides outside the gene matches: 8. The CDR3 spans 15 residues. Germline CDR1 SQVTM, CDR2 ANQGSEA. The CDR3 reads CSVEVRAGGPDTQYF. The CDR3 bases are TGCAGCGTTGAAGTCCGTGCGGGAGGGCCGGATACGCAGTATTTT.

This clonotype was seen repeatedly, ten times or more. The J gene is TRBJ1-1, the V gene TRBV12-3 or TRBV12-4; D ambiguous. The CDR3 is made up of 13 amino acids. Deletions cut 5 bases from V and 8 bases from J, with 15 bases between. CDR3 coding DNA: TGTGCCAGCAGTACCACTCGGGGTGTGGAAGCTTTCTTT. The encoded protein is CASSTTRGVEAFF.